This T cell receptor beta chain was obtained from a study of spatial heterogeneity in lung cancer. In the study overall: Unique TCR and UMI combinations averaged more than ten appearances each in raw reads.

Noted time point: sample taken at primary tumor resection. In each case, whole RNA from tumor, nontumor lung or frozen PBMC was sequenced unsorted. Samples came from roughly 75 TRACERx patients with untreated early-stage lung cancer. Individual TCR cDNA molecules each bore their own unique molecular identifier. Each CDR3 protein gets one entry after TCRdb re-called the 5' RACE reads with MiXCR. The sample lists under 75,000 distinct CDR3 sequences, 8% to 9% seen once, with over 13% in the top ten. This CDR3 is built from 15 residues. Germline CDR1 reads LGHDT; CDR2 reads YNNKEL (reference sequence). This clonotype showed up just a few times. The junction shows a germline mismatch at one end, possibly a read error.

The chain combines TRBV3-1 with TRBJ1-6, with TRBD1 as a possible D gene (5 bases). The sequence was collected from a female donor with early-stage non-small cell lung cancer. The sample was PBMCs, taken at surgery. The CDR3 is CASTQGASYNSPLHF. The CDR3 DNA reads as TGTGCCAGCACCCAAGGGGCCTCCTATAATTCACCCCTCCACTTT.